This passage covers 26 T cell receptor beta chains from one sample sequenced in a study of blood T cell repertoires in COVID-19. Assay used: immunoSEQ multiplex PCR; TCRdb lists only in-frame clones, some missing. In the table there are hundreds of thousands of clones, 83% of which are singletons. Sequenced sample: peripheral blood. These TCRs come from a woman aged 35 to 49 with active or convalescent COVID-19.

The chain employs TRBV11-3 and TRBJ1-3, with TRBD1 matching over 7 bases. Germline CDR1 is SGHNT and CDR2 is YENEEA. Germline trimming cut 4 bases from V and 7 bases from J; bases unmatched to any gene: 10. The CDR3 length is 15 residues. The CDR3 spells CASSSVRDRGNTIYF. Here the CDR3 DNA reads TGTGCCAGCAGCTCCGTCCGGGACAGAGGGAACACCATATATTTT.

Of note for this clone: The junction departs from germline at one end; a sequencing error may be responsible. In nucleotides, the CDR3 is TGTGCCAGCACCCAACAGGGACATGGAATTAGCACAGATACGCAGTATTTT. It codes for CASTQQGHGISTDTQYF. V usage is TRBV3-1 (or the pseudogene TRBV3-2) and J usage is TRBJ2-3; the D gene is possibly TRBD1 (6 bases). The CDR3 contains 17 residues. Germline V gene sequence: CDR1 LGHDT, CDR2 YNNKEL (reference sequence).

This clone appeared once. This sequence joins TRBV7-2 and TRBJ2-7; 7 bases agree with TRBD1. The CDR3 covers 15 residues. V shed 2 bases and J 6 bases; nucleotides not matched to a gene: 10. Germline-derived CDR1 and CDR2 are SGHTA and FQGNSA. DNA for the CDR3: TGTGCCAGCAGCTTATCCTCCGGGACAGTCCGCGAGCAGTACTTC. This encodes CASSLSSGTVREQYF.

V and J are TRBV18 and TRBJ2-2, with 8 positions matching TRBD1. This CDR3 contains 14 residues. Trimming took 3 bases from V and 7 from J; bases not matched to a gene: 4. Germline CDR1 and CDR2: KGHSH and LQKENI. The chain's CDR3 is CASSPDRGHGELFF. DNA for the CDR3: TGTGCCAGCTCACCCGACAGGGGTCACGGGGAGCTGTTTTTT.

This sequence joins TRBV2 and TRBJ1-5; D ambiguous. This CDR3 is 15 amino acids long. V was clipped by 1 base and J by 6 bases, with 13 bases between them. CDR1 SNHLY and CDR2 FYNNEI come from the germline V gene. CDR3 amino acids: CASSEVTRIGQPQHF. The CDR3 region has the DNA TGTGCCAGCAGTGAAGTTACCAGGATCGGTCAGCCCCAGCATTTT.

The V and J genes are TRBV12-5 and TRBJ2-7; tentatively, D is TRBD2 (5 bases). Germline CDR1 LGHNT, CDR2 FRNRAP. CDR3 length: 19 amino acids. V lost 5 bases and J 0 bases, leaving 26 bases between the germline ends. The CDR3 nucleotides are TGTGCTAGTGGTCACCTCTACGGGGTTCCCCTTTATCCCTCCTACGAGCAGTACTTC. Amino acid sequence: CASGHLYGVPLYPSYEQYF.

V is TRBV19 and J is TRBJ2-1; 7 positions match TRBD1. The germline V gene encodes CDR1 LNHDA and CDR2 SQIVND (reference sequence). The CDR3 consists of 15 residues. With 7 bases clipped from V and 6 bases from J, the junction kept 12 bases outside the gene matches. The CDR3 DNA reads TGTGCCAGTAATAAGCTCGCTTCAGGGGGCAATGAGCAGTTCTTC. Its translation: CASNKLASGGNEQFF.

V usage is TRBV11-2 and J usage is TRBJ1-6; 8 nucleotides agree with TRBD1. Germline V CDR1 and CDR2: SGHAT, FQNNGV. The CDR3 runs to 15 residues. With 0 bases clipped from V and 10 bases from J, the junction kept 5 bases outside the gene matches. CDR3 in amino acids: CASSLDRTGRSPLHF. The CDR3 DNA is TGTGCCAGCAGCTTAGATCGGACAGGGCGGTCACCCCTCCACTTT.

V gene TRBV11-3 combines with J gene TRBJ1-6; no clear D gene. Germline lookup yields CDR1 SGHNT and CDR2 YENEEA. The CDR3 spans 13 residues. V dropped 3 bases and J dropped 8 bases, with 8 bases sitting between them. This CDR3 reads CASSFGLDSPLHF. As DNA, the CDR3 is TGTGCCAGCAGCTTTGGCTTGGATTCACCCCTCCACTTT.

V and J are TRBV9 and TRBJ2-1; TRBD1 aligns across 9 bases. The junction had 7 bases not matched to a gene; V was cut back by 6 bases and J by 6 bases. The CDR3 has 14 amino acids. Germline CDR1 SGDLS, CDR2 YYNGEE. CDR3 in amino acids: CASKQGALANEQFF. CDR3 DNA: TGTGCCAGCAAACAGGGGGCGTTGGCCAATGAGCAGTTCTTC.

The chain couples TRBV6-5 to TRBJ2-3; no definite D call. Germline V CDR1 and CDR2: MNHEY, SVGAGI. Trimming left V 3 bases short and J 0 bases short, with 13 bases between. This CDR3 is built from 16 residues. The chain's CDR3 is CASSYSQVTSTDTQYF. The CDR3 DNA reads TGTGCCAGCAGTTATTCCCAGGTTACTAGCACAGATACGCAGTATTTT.

V gene TRBV4-3 combines with J gene TRBJ2-1; TRBD2 matches 8 bases. After removal of 2 bases from V and 5 bases from J, the junction contained 5 bases not matched to a gene. The CDR3 loop spans 15 amino acids. Germline V CDR1 and CDR2: LGHNA, YSLEER. CDR3: CASSQRRGANNEQFF. Here the CDR3 DNA reads TGCGCCAGCAGCCAAAGGCGGGGGGCAAACAATGAGCAGTTCTTC.

This chain connects TRBV4-1 to TRBJ1-5, with a tentative D call TRBD1 (6 bases). The CDR3 loop spans 13 amino acids. CDR1 MGHRA and CDR2 YSYEKL come from the germline V gene. Trimming removed 8 bases from V and 3 bases from J, with 11 bases in between. The CDR3 bases are TGCGCCAGCGCCGGGACACTCAATCAGCCCCAGCATTTT. Encoded protein: CASAGTLNQPQHF.

This clone was observed a few times. This sequence joins TRBV7-2 and TRBJ1-1; D unresolved. Per germline, CDR1 SGHTA and CDR2 FQGNSA. The V and J ends lost 2 bases and 5 bases respectively, with 15 bases between them. There are 15 residues in the CDR3. CDR3 in amino acids: CASSLSWVTGTEAFF. CDR3 coding DNA: TGTGCCAGCAGCTTATCGTGGGTCACGGGGACTGAAGCTTTCTTT.

The CDR3, as DNA: TGTGCCAGCAGTGAAGGAGGCCGATTGATGGTGGCTTTCTTT. Translation: CASSEGGRLMVAFF. The chain carries TRBV2 and TRBJ1-1; unclear D gene. The germline V and J ends were trimmed by 1 base and 11 bases, with 17 bases remaining between them. The CDR3 sequence is 14 residues long. In germline, CDR1 is SNHLY, CDR2 FYNNEI.

V is TRBV7-9 and J is TRBJ2-3; no clear D. The germline V gene encodes CDR1 SEHNR and CDR2 FQNEAQ (reference sequence). Trimming removed 1 base from V and 2 bases from J, with 7 bases in between. This CDR3 spans 14 amino acids. In DNA, the CDR3 is TGTGCCAGCAGCTTAGTGTCCAACACAGATACGCAGTATTTT. Translating it yields CASSLVSNTDTQYF.

This clone has just one count. V and J are TRBV7-9 and TRBJ2-1; 12 bases are a match to TRBD1. The CDR3 is made up of 16 amino acids. Germline V CDR1 and CDR2: SEHNR, FQNEAQ (reference sequence). With 5 bases clipped from V and 6 bases from J, the junction kept 8 bases outside the gene matches. CDR3 coding DNA: TGTGCCAGCAGCCAAACGCGGGACAGGGGGCCCAATGAGCAGTTCTTC. Protein sequence: CASSQTRDRGPNEQFF. Filled out from reference TRBV7-9 and TRBJ2-1, the complete variable domain reads DTGVSQNPRHKITKRGQNVTFRCDPISEHNRLYWYRQTLGQGPEFLTYFQNEAQLEKSRLLSDRFSAERPKGSFSTLEIQRTEQGDSAMYLCASSQTRDRGPNEQFFGPGTRLTVL.

Regarding this clone: Compared with germline, one end of the junction differs, possibly owing to a read error. The chain links TRBV6-5 to TRBJ1-4; D unclear. This CDR3 is 12 amino acids long. CDR1 is MNHEY, CDR2 SVGAGI, per germline. CDR3 bases: TGTGCCAGCAGTCACTCGAGCGAAAAACTGTTTTTT. This sequence encodes CASSHSSEKLFF.

The chain has TRBV30 and TRBJ2-7, with 8 bases matching TRBD1. The CDR3 has 14 amino acids. CDR1 and CDR2 from the germline V gene are GTSNPN and SVGIG (reference sequence). The junction had 6 bases not matched to a gene; V was cut back by 2 bases and J by 3 bases. Here the CDR3 DNA reads TGTGCCTGGAGTCGGAAGGGACAGGTCTACGAGCAGTACTTC. It is translated as CAWSRKGQVYEQYF.

The chain combines TRBV6-1 with TRBJ2-7; maybe TRBD2 (5 bases). V was shortened by 2 bases and J by 3 bases, with 8 bases between the two germline ends. The germline CDR1 and CDR2 sequences are MNHNS and SASEGT. The CDR3 consists of 13 residues. As DNA, the CDR3 is TGTGCCAGCAGTGAATTAGCGAACTACGAGCAGTACTTC. It specifies CASSELANYEQYF.

The chain has TRBV7-2 and TRBJ2-7; TRBD1 matches 11 bases. Germline CDR1 and CDR2: SGHTA and FQGNSA. The CDR3 is made up of 15 amino acids. The J segment lost 4 bases and the V segment lost 1 base, leaving 3 bases of the junction unmatched. DNA of the CDR3: TGTGCCAGCAGCTTAGTTGGGACAGGGGGGTACGAGCAGTACTTC. This codes for CASSLVGTGGYEQYF.

The chain links TRBV27 to TRBJ1-4, with D tentatively TRBD1 (5 bases). V shed 7 bases and J shed 8 bases, with 20 bases lying between them. CDR1 is MNHEY, CDR2 SMNVEV, per germline (reference sequence). The CDR3 contains 15 residues. The CDR3 region is CASNKSPQVNEKLFF. CDR3 bases: TGTGCCAGCAACAAGAGCCCACAGGTGAACGAAAAACTGTTTTTT. Combining the CDR3 with reference TRBV27 and TRBJ1-4 gives the whole variable domain EAQVTQNPRYLITVTGKKLTVTCSQNMNHEYMSWYRQDPGLGLRQIYYSMNVEVTDKGDVPEGYKVSRKEKRNFPLILESPSPNQTSLYFCASNKSPQVNEKLFFGSGTQLSVL.

This chain joins TRBV5-5 and TRBJ1-1, with 7 bases aligning to TRBD1. The V and J ends lost 4 bases and 0 bases, in that order; junction bases with no gene match: 12. There are 17 residues in the CDR3. Germline CDR1 is SGHKS and CDR2 is YYEKEE (reference sequence). The CDR3 DNA is TGTGCCAGCAGCCGACGACAGGGTAGTAATATGAACACTGAAGCTTTCTTT. Protein product: CASSRRQGSNMNTEAFF.

The chain couples TRBV7-3 to TRBJ1-1; D not resolved. CDR3 size: 15 residues. The germline V and J ends were trimmed by 5 bases and 5 bases, with 18 bases remaining between them. Germline V gene data show CDR1 as SGHTA and CDR2 as FQGTGA. The CDR3 is CASSAGLLGDTEAFF. The CDR3 bases are TGTGCCAGCAGCGCCGGACTGCTGGGCGATACTGAAGCTTTCTTT.

The V gene is TRBV5-4, the J gene TRBJ2-1, with TRBD2 matching over 7 bases. CDR1 and CDR2 from the germline V gene are SGHNT and YYREEE (reference sequence). The CDR3 consists of 17 residues. Trimming removed 4 bases from V and 0 bases from J; junction bases left unmatched: 10. Here the CDR3 DNA reads TGTGCCAGCAGCGTCGAACTAGCGCTGAGCTCCTACAATGAGCAGTTCTTC. It codes for CASSVELALSSYNEQFF.

This clone is a singleton in its sample. The chain joins TRBV7-9 to TRBJ1-3; 8 nucleotides align to TRBD1. The junction had 4 bases not matched to a gene; V was cut back by 3 bases and J by 3 bases. The length of the CDR3 is 15 residues. The germline gives CDR1 SEHNR, CDR2 FQNEAQ (reference sequence). CDR3 coding DNA: TGTGCCAGCAGCTTGGGGACAGGATATGGAAACACCATATATTTT. It encodes CASSLGTGYGNTIYF.